These T cell receptor beta chains were read from a single sample in a study of blood T cell repertoires in COVID-19. Only in-frame clones appear in the TCRdb table, and some are missing; sequencing was by immunoSEQ multiplex PCR. The data show 200,000 to 250,000 clones, about 90% seen once. Material for sequencing was peripheral blood. The receptors were gathered from a man aged 30 to 39 with COVID-19, enrolled during active disease. Both conserved end residues are part of each CDR3. D genes are given only for firm matches. Not every row has a clone size; where given, it reads once, few, many or a size class.

TRBJ2-1 . 16 TRBV29-1 TRBD1 CSVDRATRSSYNEQFF TGCAGCGTGGACAGGGCGACAAGAAGCTCCTACAATGAGCAGTTCTTC
TRBJ1-2 . 14 TRBV2 TRBD1 CASRTTGWNYGYTF TGTGCCAGCAGAACGACAGGGTGGAACTATGGCTACACCTTC
TRBJ2-7 . 14 TRBV7-2 TRBD2 CASSPGLAGGEQYF TGTGCCAGCAGCCCGGGACTAGCGGGGGGCGAGCAGTACTTC
TRBJ1-1 . 10 TRBV20-1 . CSALHTEAFF TGCAGTGCACTTCACACTGAAGCTTTCTTT
TRBJ1-2 . 12 TRBV2 . CASSEGGNGYTF TGTGCCAGCAGTGAGGGGGGGAATGGCTACACCTTC
TRBJ1-3 few 16 TRBV5-4 . CASTLRETGTGNTIYF TGTGCCAGCACCTTAAGAGAGACAGGAACTGGAAACACCATATATTTT
TRBJ2-7 . 14 TRBV7-2 . CASSLTVFSYEQYF TGTGCCAGCAGCCTGACAGTGTTCTCCTACGAGCAGTACTTC
TRBJ1-2 . 17 TRBV4-3 . CASSQDLSRGSNYGYTF TGCGCCAGCAGCCAAGATCTTAGCAGGGGATCTAACTATGGCTACACCTTC
TRBJ1-1 . 14 TRBV27 . CASSFYLGNTEAFF TGTGCCAGCAGTTTTTACCTCGGGAACACTGAAGCTTTCTTT
TRBJ2-3 . 15 TRBV30 TRBD1 CAWSAGDRVTDTQYF TGTGCCTGGAGTGCGGGGGACAGGGTCACAGATACGCAGTATTTT
TRBJ2-1 . 17 TRBV20-1 TRBD2 CSASLGIGAGGEGEQFF TGCAGTGCTAGTTTAGGAATTGGAGCGGGAGGGGAAGGTGAGCAGTTCTTC
TRBJ1-5 . 13 TRBV29-1 . CSVAIAPNQPQHF TGCAGCGTCGCTATCGCACCCAATCAGCCCCAGCATTTT
TRBJ1-4 once 15 TRBV28 . CASSLYSRFNEKLFF TGTGCCAGCAGTTTATATTCCAGATTTAATGAAAAACTGTTTTTT
TRBJ2-7 . 16 TRBV4-1 TRBD1 CASSQEGSTGAEEQYF TGCGCCAGCAGCCAAGAAGGTAGTACAGGGGCGGAAGAGCAGTACTTC
TRBJ2-5 . 13 TRBV28 TRBD1 CASSSRGRGTQYF TGTGCCAGCAGTTCAAGGGGGCGCGGGACCCAGTACTTC
TRBJ1-1 . 16 TRBV19 . CASSLNTRGWNTEAFF TGTGCCAGTTCCTTAAACACCCGAGGCTGGAACACTGAAGCTTTCTTT
TRBJ1-2 . 12 TRBV6-5 . CASRGLSYGYTF TGTGCCAGCAGGGGACTCAGCTATGGCTACACCTTC
TRBJ2-7 . 16 TRBV15 TRBD2 CATSREGLAGGYEQYF TGTGCCACCAGCAGGGAGGGACTAGCGGGAGGGTACGAGCAGTACTTC
TRBJ1-3 few 15 TRBV6-4 . CASSDLGLSGNTIYF TGTGCCAGCAGTGACTTGGGGCTTTCTGGAAACACCATATATTTT
TRBJ2-7 once 18 TRBV28 . CASSPSDVQGIRGYEQYF TGTGCCAGCAGTCCCTCCGATGTCCAGGGGATTCGTGGCTACGAGCAGTACTTC
TRBJ2-7 . 14 TRBV7-2 TRBD2 CASRERGNSYEQYF TGTGCCAGCAGGGAGCGGGGAAATTCCTACGAGCAGTACTTC
TRBJ2-2 . 14 TRBV29-1 . CSVEASGRIGELFF TGCAGCGTTGAAGCCTCAGGGAGGATCGGGGAGCTGTTTTTT
TRBJ1-5 . 14 TRBV9 . CASSVDYSNQPQHF TGTGCCAGCAGCGTAGACTATAGCAATCAGCCCCAGCATTTT
TRBJ2-3 . 12 TRBV19 . CASSTSTDTQYF TGTGCCAGTAGTACTTCTACAGATACGCAGTATTTT
TRBJ1-2 few 14 TRBV18 . CASSRNREGNGYTF TGTGCCAGCTCACGGAACAGGGAGGGGAATGGCTACACCTTC
TRBJ2-7 . 14 TRBV28 TRBD2 CASRAGTSPYEQYF TGTGCCAGCAGGGCCGGGACTAGTCCCTACGAGCAGTACTTC
TRBJ1-2 . 14 TRBV4-2 TRBD1 CASSQGDSGQGYTF TGTGCCAGCAGCCAAGGCGACTCGGGACAGGGCTACACCTTC